Shown below are 24 T cell receptor beta chains from a single sample sequenced in a study of shared clonotypes between healthy human individuals. The table came from immunoSEQ multiplex PCR; TCRdb's copy has only in-frame clones and leaves some out. The sample shows roughly 2.1 million clones, roughly 91% of them seen only once. CD45RO-negative, CCR7-positively selected cells formed the naive CD8 fraction, excluding terminally differentiated effector memory CD45RA+ cells. Material for sequencing was naive CD8+ T cells from PBMCs. All receptors come from a man between 18 and 35 years old in good health. Some clones in this sample may be carry-over from other donors' samples.

The chain combines TRBV11-3 with TRBJ2-3, with 8 bases lining up with TRBD1. The CDR3 covers 16 residues. The V segment lost 1 base and the J segment 0 bases; nucleotides outside the gene matches: 3. Germline CDR1 SGHNT, CDR2 YENEEA. CDR3 protein: CASSLGTGGSTDTQYF. Here the CDR3 DNA reads TGTGCCAGCAGCTTAGGCACAGGGGGTAGCACAGATACGCAGTATTTT.

This chain links TRBV6-5 with TRBJ2-7, with TRBD2 matching over 8 bases. This CDR3 region has 13 residues. The V gene's germline CDR1 is MNHEY and CDR2 SVGAGI. V lost 9 bases and J lost 6; bases outside the gene matches: 10. CDR3 amino acids: CARKPGLVPEQYF. CDR3 coding DNA: TGTGCCAGGAAACCGGGACTAGTTCCCGAGCAGTACTTC.

The genes are TRBV7-8 and TRBJ2-1; TRBD2 agrees at 10 bases. The CDR3 runs to 20 residues. The V and J ends lost 1 base and 2 bases, in that order; junction bases with no gene match: 14. Germline V CDR1 and CDR2: SGHVS, FQNEAQ. The CDR3 here is CASSLGLAGARLGTYNEQFF. The CDR3, as DNA: TGTGCCAGCAGCTTAGGGCTAGCGGGAGCGCGGTTGGGGACCTACAATGAGCAGTTCTTC.

The rearrangement joins TRBV2 to TRBJ1-3; the D is unclear. The CDR3 spans 14 residues. The ends were cut back, 3 bases at V and 4 bases at J, with 10 bases in the middle. The germline V gene encodes CDR1 SNHLY and CDR2 FYNNEI. CDR3: CASSEVVVGNTIYF. In nucleotides, the CDR3 is TGTGCCAGCAGTGAGGTTGTGGTAGGAAACACCATATATTTT. Using reference TRBV2 and TRBJ1-3 for the parts outside the CDR3, the full variable domain is EPEVTQTPSHQVTQMGQEVILRCVPISNHLYFYWYRQILGQKVEFLVSFYNNEISEKSEIFDDQFSVERPDGSNFTLKIRSTKLEDSAMYFCASSEVVVGNTIYFGEGSWLTVV.

Worth noting for this clone: The sample has other DNA sequences that encode this CDR3 too. J is TRBJ1-1 and V is TRBV9; the D is unclear. The CDR3 consists of 13 residues. Germline assignment: CDR1 SGDLS and CDR2 YYNGEE. V was trimmed by 0 bases and J by 0 bases, leaving 3 bases between them. The DNA of the CDR3 is TGTGCCAGCAGCGTAGATATGAACACTGAAGCTTTCTTT. Amino acids: CASSVDMNTEAFF.

On this clone: In the same sample, other DNA sequences code for this CDR3. The J gene is TRBJ2-3, the V gene TRBV9; no definite D call. The CDR3 has 15 residues. In germline, CDR1 is SGDLS, CDR2 YYNGEE. Trimming removed 0 bases at V and 0 bases at J, with 8 bases between. CDR3 region: CASSVGESSTDTQYF. CDR3 bases: TGTGCCAGCAGCGTAGGCGAATCTAGCACAGATACGCAGTATTTT.

This clone was seen a few times. The sample has other DNA sequences that encode this CDR3 too. The chain couples TRBV7-9 to TRBJ2-1, with TRBD2 identical over 10 bases. The germline V gene has CDR1 SEHNR and CDR2 FQNEAQ (reference sequence). The CDR3 is made up of 15 amino acids. V gave up 1 base and J gave up 3 bases; unmatched junction bases: 0. The CDR3 DNA is TGTGCCAGCAGCTTAGGGACTAGCGGCTACAATGAGCAGTTCTTC. Its translation is CASSLGTSGYNEQFF.

The chain joins TRBV7-9 to TRBJ2-1, with 9 bases aligning to TRBD2. J gave up 0 bases and V 5 bases, and 14 bases lay outside the gene matches. The germline gives CDR1 SEHNR, CDR2 FQNEAQ (reference sequence). The CDR3 has 19 residues. CDR3 nucleotides: TGTGCCAGCAGCGGAATAGCGGGAGCCCCACTAGGCTCCTACAATGAGCAGTTCTTC. Its protein product is CASSGIAGAPLGSYNEQFF. Full variable domain (rest looked up from reference TRBV7-9 and TRBJ2-1): DTGVSQNPRHKITKRGQNVTFRCDPISEHNRLYWYRQTLGQGPEFLTYFQNEAQLEKSRLLSDRFSAERPKGSFSTLEIQRTEQGDSAMYLCASSGIAGAPLGSYNEQFFGPGTRLTVL.

The CDR3 DNA reads as TGTGCCAGCAGCGTAGACGCGGGGCAGAGCTATGGCTACACCTTC. Its protein is CASSVDAGQSYGYTF. J is TRBJ1-2 and V is TRBV9; a weak D match, TRBD1 (5 bases). The CDR3 runs to 15 residues. The germline CDR1 and CDR2 sequences are SGDLS and YYNGEE. V was shortened by 0 bases and J by 4 bases, with 13 bases between the two germline ends. The full variable domain, rest sourced from reference TRBV9 and TRBJ1-2, is DSGVTQTPKHLITATGQRVTLRCSPRSGDLSVYWYQQSLDQGLQFLIQYYNGEERAKGNILERFSAQQFPDLHSELNLSSLELGDSALYFCASSVDAGQSYGYTFGSGTRLTVV.

V usage is TRBV27 and J usage is TRBJ1-2; TRBD1 might be the D (5 bases). The germline gives CDR1 MNHEY, CDR2 SMNVEV (reference sequence). Trimming took off 5 bases at V and 8 bases at J, with 9 bases between the two ends. The CDR3 sequence is 11 residues long. The CDR3 loop reads CASSPGFGYTF. The CDR3 DNA reads TGTGCCAGCAGTCCAGGGTTCGGCTACACCTTC.

The V and J genes are TRBV19 and TRBJ2-1, with D unresolved. The CDR3 length is 13 residues. Trimming took 4 bases from V and 3 from J, leaving 7 bases between them. Germline CDR1 is LNHDA and CDR2 is SQIVND (reference sequence). In DNA, the CDR3 is TGTGCCAGTAGTACGGATCACTACAATGAGCAGTTCTTC. This encodes CASSTDHYNEQFF.

This sequence joins TRBV30 and TRBJ2-7, with D perhaps matching TRBD2 (6 bases). Germline lookup yields CDR1 GTSNPN and CDR2 SVGIG (reference sequence). This CDR3 has 15 residues. V lost 0 bases and J 4 bases, leaving 16 bases between the germline ends. In nucleotides, the CDR3 is TGTGCCTGGAGTGTGGGATCCGGGAGTCTGTACGAGCAGTACTTC. Residues: CAWSVGSGSLYEQYF.

The chain joins TRBV5-1 to TRBJ1-1; D is perhaps TRBD1 (5 bases). Trimming left V 4 bases short and J 1 base short, with 17 bases between. There are 16 residues in the CDR3. Germline V lookup: CDR1 SGHRS, CDR2 YFSETQ. The chain's CDR3 is CASSLPSTVRNTEAFF. The CDR3 DNA reads TGCGCCAGCAGCCTCCCTTCGACAGTTCGGAACACTGAAGCTTTCTTT.

The chain has TRBV7-9 and TRBJ2-3; D might be TRBD2 (6 bases). The V gene lost 11 bases and the J gene lost 7 bases, with 22 bases spanning the gap. The CDR3 runs to 14 residues. Germline loops: CDR1 SEHNR, CDR2 FQNEAQ (reference sequence). The DNA of the CDR3 is TGTGCCGCTCCGGCGAGGTCGGGAGATCATACGCAGTATTTT. This gives the protein CAAPARSGDHTQYF.

DNA of the CDR3: TGTGCCATCAGGCGGACTAGCGACACCGGGGAGCTGTTTTTT. Translation: CAIRRTSDTGELFF. The rearrangement uses TRBV10-3 and TRBJ2-2; 9 nucleotides align to TRBD2. Germline lookup yields CDR1 ENHRY and CDR2 SYGVKD. The V gene end was trimmed by 6 bases and the J gene end by 3 bases; junction bases not matched to a gene: 2. The CDR3 totals 14 residues.

V is TRBV28 and J is TRBJ1-1, with unresolved D. This CDR3 has 13 amino acids. Trimming left V 3 bases short and J 4 bases short, with 9 bases between. Germline CDR1 reads MDHEN; CDR2 reads SYDVKM. DNA for the CDR3: TGTGCCAGCAGTTTGGGGAAGTTCACTGAAGCTTTCTTT. It codes for CASSLGKFTEAFF.

The chain is built from TRBV19 and TRBJ1-1; D remains ambiguous. CDR1 LNHDA and CDR2 SQIVND come from the germline V gene (reference sequence). This CDR3 is built from 11 residues. The V end lost 5 bases, the J end lost 6 bases, and 7 bases lay between the germline ends. The CDR3 DNA reads TGTGCCAGTAGTGACGGCCCTGAAGCTTTCTTT. Translation: CASSDGPEAFF. Full variable domain (rest looked up from reference TRBV19 and TRBJ1-1): DGGITQSPKYLFRKEGQNVTLSCEQNLNHDAMYWYRQDPGQGLRLIYYSQIVNDFQKGDIAEGYSVSREKKESFPLTVTSAQKNPTAFYLCASSDGPEAFFGQGTRLTVV.

In the case of this clone: Other DNA sequences in this sample translate to the same CDR3. The rearrangement uses TRBV7-9 and TRBJ2-1; D is undetermined. CDR1 and CDR2 from the germline V gene are SEHNR and FQNEAQ (reference sequence). Trimming removed 3 bases from V and 7 bases from J, with 7 bases in between. There are 12 residues in the CDR3. The chain's CDR3 is CASSFGWNEQFF. The CDR3 nucleotides are TGTGCCAGCAGCTTCGGCTGGAATGAGCAGTTCTTC.

CDR3 protein: CASSVGLAGGGYTQYF. The CDR3, as DNA: TGTGCCAGCAGCGTAGGGCTAGCGGGGGGCGGATATACGCAGTATTTT. The chain carries TRBV9 and TRBJ2-3; 11 bases match TRBD2. This CDR3 has 16 amino acids. CDR1 and CDR2 from the germline V gene are SGDLS and YYNGEE. The J segment lost 7 bases and the V segment lost 0 bases, leaving 7 bases of the junction unmatched.

A word on this clone: Other DNA sequences in this specimen translate into the identical CDR3. The chain combines TRBV29-1 with TRBJ2-1, with 7 positions matching TRBD2. Looked up from germline, CDR1 is SQVTM and CDR2 is ANQGSEA. The CDR3 covers 9 residues. V lost 7 bases and J lost 9; bases outside the gene matches: 0. The CDR3 region has the DNA TGCAGCGGGGGGGGTGAGCAGTTCTTC. Protein: CSGGGEQFF.

The V gene is TRBV9, the J gene TRBJ1-4; 10 bases map to TRBD1. Looked up from germline, CDR1 is SGDLS and CDR2 is YYNGEE. V was clipped by 4 bases and J by 3 bases; unmatched bases: 6. The CDR3 loop spans 16 amino acids. DNA for the CDR3: TGTGCCAGCAGCTCCGGGACAGGGGCGGCTAATGAAAAACTGTTTTTT. Amino acids: CASSSGTGAANEKLFF. Full variable domain (outside the CDR3, taken from reference TRBV9 and TRBJ1-4): DSGVTQTPKHLITATGQRVTLRCSPRSGDLSVYWYQQSLDQGLQFLIQYYNGEERAKGNILERFSAQQFPDLHSELNLSSLELGDSALYFCASSSGTGAANEKLFFGSGTQLSVL.

The CDR3 loop reads CASSFPGADTQYF. DNA for the CDR3: TGTGCCAGCAGCTTCCCCGGGGCAGATACGCAGTATTTT. The chain is built from TRBV5-6 and TRBJ2-3, with D perhaps matching TRBD2 (5 bases). V lost 2 bases to trimming and J lost 4 bases, with 8 bases between them. The CDR3 consists of 13 residues. Looked up from germline, CDR1 is SGHDT and CDR2 is YYEEEE.

The sample holds one count of this clone. The gene calls are TRBV4-3 and TRBJ1-5; D is unresolved. Per germline, CDR1 LGHNA and CDR2 YSLEER. Trimming left V 0 bases short and J 5 bases short, with 5 bases between. This CDR3 is built from 13 residues. The CDR3 spells CASSQDLYQPQHF. Written as DNA, the CDR3 is TGCGCCAGCAGCCAAGATCTTTATCAGCCCCAGCATTTT.

Details on this clone: This sample includes further DNA sequences coding for the same CDR3. The rearrangement uses TRBV7-9 and TRBJ2-5; 7 positions match TRBD1. The V segment lost 4 bases and the J segment 2 bases; nucleotides outside the gene matches: 4. The CDR3 extends over 14 amino acids. The germline CDR1 and CDR2 sequences are SEHNR and FQNEAQ (reference sequence). CDR3 amino acids: CASSSRTGQETQYF. The CDR3, as DNA: TGTGCCAGCAGCTCCCGGACAGGTCAAGAGACCCAGTACTTC.